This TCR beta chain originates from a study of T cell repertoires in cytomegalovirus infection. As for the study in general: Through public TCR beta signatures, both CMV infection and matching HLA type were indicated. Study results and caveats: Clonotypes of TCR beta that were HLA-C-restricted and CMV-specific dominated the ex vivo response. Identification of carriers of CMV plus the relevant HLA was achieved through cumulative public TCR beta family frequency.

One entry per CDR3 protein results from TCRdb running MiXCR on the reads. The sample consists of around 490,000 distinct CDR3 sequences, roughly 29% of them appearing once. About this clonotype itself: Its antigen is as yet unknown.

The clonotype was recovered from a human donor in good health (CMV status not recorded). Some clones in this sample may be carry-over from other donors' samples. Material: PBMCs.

In DNA, the CDR3 is TGTGCCAGCAGTTCCGACGGGTATCAGCCCCAGCATTTT. Amino acid sequence: CASSSDGYQPQHF. V is TRBV12-3 or TRBV12-4 and J is TRBJ1-5, with D uncertain. Trimming stripped 4 bases from V and 5 bases from J, with 9 bases between. The CDR3 length is 13 residues.